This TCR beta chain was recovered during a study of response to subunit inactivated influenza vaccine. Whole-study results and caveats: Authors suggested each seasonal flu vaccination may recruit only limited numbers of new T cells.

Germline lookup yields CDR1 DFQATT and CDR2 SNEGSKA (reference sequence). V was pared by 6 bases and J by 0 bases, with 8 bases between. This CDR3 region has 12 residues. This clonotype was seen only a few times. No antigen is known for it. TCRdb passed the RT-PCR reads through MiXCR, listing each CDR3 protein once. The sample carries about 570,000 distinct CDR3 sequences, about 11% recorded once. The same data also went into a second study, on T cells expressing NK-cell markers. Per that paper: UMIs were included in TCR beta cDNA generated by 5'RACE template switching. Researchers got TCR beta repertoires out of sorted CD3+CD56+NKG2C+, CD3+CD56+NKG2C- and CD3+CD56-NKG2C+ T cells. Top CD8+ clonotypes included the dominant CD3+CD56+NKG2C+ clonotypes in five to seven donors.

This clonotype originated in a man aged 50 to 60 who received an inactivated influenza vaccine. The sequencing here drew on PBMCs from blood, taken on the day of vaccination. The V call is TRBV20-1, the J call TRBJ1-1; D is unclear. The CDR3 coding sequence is TGCAGTGCAGGATCATTGAACACTGAAGCTTTCTTT. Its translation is CSAGSLNTEAFF.